These 20 T cell receptor beta chains were all obtained from the same sample, sequenced in a study of shared clonotypes between healthy human individuals. The assay was immunoSEQ multiplex PCR, and TCRdb's table has in-frame clones only and misses some. The table lists around 2.5 million clones, approximately 93% of them singletons. Source material: naive CD4+ T cells from PBMCs. Described subset: CD45RA+ positively selected. The source is a man in his late teens or twenties in good health. Some clones in this sample may be carry-over from other donors' samples.

This clone was observed once. V is TRBV28 and J is TRBJ1-2; 8 nucleotides align to TRBD1. In germline, CDR1 is MDHEN, CDR2 SYDVKM. The CDR3 is 15 residues long. V lost 6 bases to trimming and J lost 4 bases; unmatched junction nucleotides: 10. Here the CDR3 DNA reads TGTGCCAGCAGAACGACTCCAGGGGGCCCCTATGGCTACACCTTC. It translates to CASRTTPGGPYGYTF.

A note on this clone: Within the sample, other DNA sequences also encode this same CDR3. The V gene is TRBV11-2, the J gene TRBJ2-5; D unresolved. The CDR3 covers 13 residues. The V and J ends lost 1 base and 2 bases respectively, with 5 bases between them. Per germline, CDR1 SGHAT and CDR2 FQNNGV. Written as DNA, the CDR3 is TGTGCCAGCAGCTTAGGGAGACAAGAGACCCAGTACTTC. Translated: CASSLGRQETQYF.

The J gene is TRBJ1-4, the V gene TRBV7-9; no clear D. The V gene's germline CDR1 is SEHNR and CDR2 FQNEAQ (reference sequence). CDR3 size: 12 residues. V lost 6 bases and J 11 bases, leaving 13 bases between the germline ends. The CDR3 region is CASSPPRLKLFF. CDR3 DNA sequence: TGTGCCAGCAGTCCCCCTCGGCTTAAACTGTTTTTT.

This clone was counted once. This sequence joins TRBV5-1 and TRBJ1-1; D not resolved. Trimming left V 1 base short and J 4 bases short, with 17 bases between. The CDR3 covers 16 residues. Germline CDR1 and CDR2: SGHRS and YFSETQ. The CDR3 coding sequence is TGCGCCAGCAGCTTGTCGGTTCCCAATTTGAGCACTGAAGCTTTCTTT. Protein sequence: CASSLSVPNLSTEAFF.

The chain links TRBV19 to TRBJ2-1; no clear D gene. The ends were cut back, 3 bases at V and 6 bases at J, with 6 bases in the middle. CDR1 and CDR2 (germline): LNHDA, SQIVND (reference sequence). The CDR3 runs 12 residues. CDR3 region: CASSIDANEQFF. The CDR3, as DNA: TGTGCCAGTAGTATCGACGCCAATGAGCAGTTCTTC.

The chain couples TRBV10-3 to TRBJ2-5; 7 bases are a match to TRBD1. The better agreement between TRBJ2-7 and the DNA end casts doubt on the J call. CDR3 length equals 14 residues. Per germline, CDR1 ENHRY and CDR2 SYGVKD. The DNA of the CDR3 is TGTGCCATCAGGGCCAGGGACAGCTCCTACGAGCAGTACTTC. It specifies CAIRARDSSYEQYF.

The rearrangement links TRBV27 to TRBJ1-2, with TRBD1 as a possible D gene (5 bases). Germline CDR1 and CDR2: MNHEY and SMNVEV (reference sequence). This CDR3 is built from 15 residues. Trimming left V 7 bases short and J 5 bases short, with 20 bases between. The CDR3 sequence is CASKYRGSGGYGYTF. CDR3 in DNA: TGTGCCAGCAAATATCGGGGCAGTGGGGGTTATGGCTACACCTTC.

The rearrangement joins TRBV11-2 to TRBJ1-6, with D unresolved. Germline assignment: CDR1 SGHAT and CDR2 FQNNGV. Deletions cut 0 bases from V and 7 bases from J, with 10 bases between. The CDR3 spans 15 residues. The CDR3 bases are TGTGCCAGCAGCTTAGAAGTGGTACCCAATTCACCCCTCCACTTT. Translation gives CASSLEVVPNSPLHF.

V gene TRBV30 combines with J gene TRBJ1-5, with TRBD1 matching 12 bases. The CDR3 consists of 14 residues. Germline-derived CDR1 and CDR2 are GTSNPN and SVGIG (reference sequence). The J segment lost 6 bases and the V segment lost 3 bases, leaving 3 bases of the junction unmatched. CDR3 sequence (DNA): TGTGCCTGGAGGGGGACAGGGGGCGGTCAGCCCCAGCATTTT. This sequence encodes CAWRGTGGGQPQHF.

With respect to this clone: Germline is not matched at one junction end, which may reflect a read error. The chain couples TRBV30 to TRBJ2-1; D is perhaps TRBD2 (5 bases). CDR1 is GTSNPN, CDR2 SVGIG, per germline (reference sequence). This CDR3 has 14 amino acids. CDR3 residues: CAWSVLGPLQDRLF. Written as DNA, the CDR3 is TGTGCCTGGAGTGTACTAGGGCCCTTGCAGGATCGGCTCTTC.

The genes are TRBV7-2 and TRBJ2-7; D not certain. CDR1 is SGHTA, CDR2 FQGNSA, per germline. The CDR3 contains 13 residues. V gave up 4 bases and J gave up 7 bases, with 14 bases separating them. Here the CDR3 DNA reads TGTGCCAGCAGCTCACAAATTGTGGGGGAGCAGTACTTC. Translating it yields CASSSQIVGEQYF.

This clone was observed a few times. The chain has TRBV6-4 and TRBJ1-1, with 9 positions matching TRBD1. The CDR3 contains 13 residues. Trimming cost V 5 bases and J 4 bases; bases outside gene matches: 2. CDR1 is MRHNA, CDR2 SNTAGT, per germline. CDR3 bases: TGTGCCAGCAGTCAGGACAGGGGCACTGAAGCTTTCTTT. It encodes CASSQDRGTEAFF.

The rearrangement joins TRBV5-1 to TRBJ2-2; D remains ambiguous. The CDR3 extends over 15 amino acids. Trimming shortened V by 1 base and J by 4 bases, and 11 bases separated the two germline ends. Germline V gene lookup returns CDR1 SGHRS and CDR2 YFSETQ. CDR3 DNA: TGCGCCAGCAGCTTGAATCCCCTGGGCACCGGGGAGCTGTTTTTT. It is translated as CASSLNPLGTGELFF.

The V and J genes are TRBV10-3 and TRBJ1-2; 8 bases are shared with TRBD1. CDR1 and CDR2 from the germline V gene are ENHRY and SYGVKD. V dropped 2 bases and J dropped 6; count of bases not matched to a gene: 2. The CDR3 has 13 residues. CDR3 sequence (DNA): TGTGCCATCAGTGAGACAGGGGGGGATGGCTACACCTTC. This gives the protein CAISETGGDGYTF.

The rearrangement links TRBV25-1 to TRBJ1-3; D might be TRBD1 (5 bases). Germline CDR1 and CDR2: MGHDK and SYGVNS. V lost 1 base, J lost 1 base, and 11 bases lay in between. The CDR3 consists of 16 residues. The CDR3 spells CASSELEYRSGNTIYF. Written as DNA, the CDR3 is TGTGCCAGCAGTGAATTGGAGTACAGGTCTGGAAACACCATATATTTT.

The rearrangement links TRBV6-1 to TRBJ1-5; perhaps TRBD1 as D (6 bases). Trimming left V 2 bases short and J 5 bases short, with 7 bases between. CDR1 and CDR2 (germline): MNHNS, SASEGT. The CDR3 length is 13 residues. In nucleotides, the CDR3 is TGTGCCAGCAGTGAAACAGGGCATCAGCCCCAGCATTTT. Amino acids: CASSETGHQPQHF.

V usage is TRBV6-5 and J usage is TRBJ2-7, with 7 nucleotides matching TRBD2. Trimming cost V 0 bases and J 4 bases; bases outside gene matches: 9. The CDR3 loop spans 16 amino acids. Germline values: CDR1 MNHEY, CDR2 SVGAGI. CDR3 region: CASSYSPVGGVYEQYF. CDR3 sequence (DNA): TGTGCCAGCAGTTACTCCCCAGTGGGGGGGGTGTACGAGCAGTACTTC.

The CDR3 coding sequence is TGTGCCAGCAGCCAGAGGGCGGGAATACCCCCATATACGCAGTATTTT. Translating it yields CASSQRAGIPPYTQYF. This chain uses TRBV7-2 with TRBJ2-3, with TRBD2 as a possible D gene (6 bases). V was clipped by 5 bases and J by 7 bases, with 22 bases between them. The CDR3 covers 16 residues. From germline, CDR1 is SGHTA and CDR2 FQGNSA. Variable domain in full (rest from reference TRBV7-2 and TRBJ2-3): GAGVSQSPSNKVTEKGKDVELRCDPISGHTALYWYRQSLGQGLEFLIYFQGNSAPDKSGLPSDRFSAERTGGSVSTLTIQRTQQEDSAVYLCASSQRAGIPPYTQYFGPGTRLTVL.

The chain is built from TRBV5-1 and TRBJ1-1; weak D call: TRBD1 (5 bases). Germline V gene lookup returns CDR1 SGHRS and CDR2 YFSETQ. V dropped 3 bases and J dropped 3 bases, with 9 bases sitting between them. The CDR3 is 13 residues long. In nucleotides, the CDR3 is TGCGCCAGCAGCTGGGGGAGGGACACTGAAGCTTTCTTT. Translated, it gives CASSWGRDTEAFF.

The chain carries TRBV7-6 and TRBJ2-7; D is unclear. This CDR3 has 15 amino acids. The germline V and J ends were trimmed by 1 base and 0 bases, with 10 bases remaining between them. Germline CDR1 SGHVS, CDR2 FNYEAQ. This CDR3 reads CASSLGHGDSYEQYF. The CDR3 nucleotides are TGTGCCAGCAGCTTAGGACACGGAGACTCCTACGAGCAGTACTTC. The variable domain in full, completed from reference TRBV7-6 and TRBJ2-7, reads GAGVSQSPRYKVTKRGQDVALRCDPISGHVSLYWYRQALGQGPEFLTYFNYEAQQDKSGLPNDRFSAERPEGSISTLTIQRTEQRDSAMYRCASSLGHGDSYEQYFGPGTRLTVT.